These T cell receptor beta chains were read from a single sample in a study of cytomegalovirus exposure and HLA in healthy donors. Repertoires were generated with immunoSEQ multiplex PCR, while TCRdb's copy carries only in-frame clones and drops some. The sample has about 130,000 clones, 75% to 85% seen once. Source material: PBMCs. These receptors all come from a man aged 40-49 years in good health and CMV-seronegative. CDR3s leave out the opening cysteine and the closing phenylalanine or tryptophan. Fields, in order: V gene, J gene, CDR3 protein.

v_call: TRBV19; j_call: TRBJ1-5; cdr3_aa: ASNQGGRNNQPQH
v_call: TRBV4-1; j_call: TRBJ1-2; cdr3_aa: ASRQGSYGYT
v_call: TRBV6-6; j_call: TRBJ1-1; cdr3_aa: ASRTTPSEAF
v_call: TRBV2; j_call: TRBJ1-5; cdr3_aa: ASSETGTGGISNQPQH
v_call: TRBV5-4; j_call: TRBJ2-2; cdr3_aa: ASSLAVPGELF
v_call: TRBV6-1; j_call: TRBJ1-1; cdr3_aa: ASSWTGNTEAF
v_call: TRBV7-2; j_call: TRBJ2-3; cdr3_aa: ASSQGSPLTDTQY
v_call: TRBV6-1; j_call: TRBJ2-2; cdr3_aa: ASIPSFGELF
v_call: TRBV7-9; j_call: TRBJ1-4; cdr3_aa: ASSWEGEKLF
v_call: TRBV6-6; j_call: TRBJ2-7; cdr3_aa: ASSPGTASSYEQY
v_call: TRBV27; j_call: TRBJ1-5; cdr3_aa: ATSIGGNQPQH